The present entry profiles one T cell receptor beta chain with its context. What it recognizes is unknown. This sample was included in a study of T cell clonotyping in hematopoietic cell transplantation. On the study more broadly: Recipient samples before transplant were obtained post-cytoreduction.

The time point was: recipient sample about 28 days before transplant, after cytoreduction. Data came from immunoSEQ multiplex PCR; TCRdb stores just in-frame clones and leaves some out. The sample includes about 10,000 clones, around 87% of them seen just once. This CDR3 spans 14 amino acids. V was pared by 3 bases and J by 6 bases, with 12 bases between. The germline gives CDR1 MNHEY, CDR2 SMNVEV (reference sequence). Study-level findings and limits: Higher Inverse Simpson Index values in graft donor and pretransplant recipient predicted broader posttransplant TCR diversity.

This chain joins TRBV27 and TRBJ2-1; D may be TRBD1 (5 bases). The input for sequencing was peripheral blood mononuclear cells, taken before stem cell transplant. This TCR was recovered from a woman in her 50s with chronic myeloid leukemia. Some clones in this sample may be carry-over from other donors' samples. CDR3 protein: CASSLMTARNEQFF. CDR3 DNA: TGTGCCAGCAGTTTGATGACAGCTCGCAATGAGCAGTTCTTC.